This T cell receptor beta chain was found in a study of blood T cell repertoires in COVID-19. Study information: PBMCs, B-cell-depleted T cells, or T cells were the source of the cDNA or gDNA that made up the material.

Sequencing was performed with immunoSEQ multiplex PCR; in TCRdb, only in-frame clones are kept and a portion is missing. Of approximately 300,000 clones in the sample, approximately 85% were seen once. The CDR3 sequence is 14 residues long. Trimming pared 0 bases from V and 3 bases from J, leaving 7 bases between. CDR1 and CDR2 from the germline V gene are SGHDN and FVKESK. The TCR comes from a woman between 50 and 59 years old with acute or convalescent COVID-19. The sample comprised peripheral blood. The V gene is TRBV14, the J gene TRBJ2-3; D uncertain. For the CDR3, the DNA is TGTGCCAGCAGCCAAGATCTCCTAACAGATACGCAGTATTTT. Protein: CASSQDLLTDTQYF.